This entry lists 21 T cell receptor beta chains sequenced from one sample in a study of shared clonotypes between healthy human individuals. Some clones are missing from TCRdb's copy, which holds only in-frame ones; the method was immunoSEQ multiplex PCR. The sample holds some 2.4 million clones, more than 85% seen once. Sequences were obtained from naive CD4+ T cells from PBMCs. Noted subset: CD45RA+ positively selected. These receptors all stem from a man between 18 and 29 years old in good health. Some clones in this sample may be carry-over from other donors' samples.

In the case of this clone: Different DNA sequences within this sample yield the same CDR3. This chain links TRBV7-2 with TRBJ2-1; 10 positions match TRBD1. The length of the CDR3 is 15 residues. The trim removed 5 bases at V and 4 bases at J, leaving 5 bases unmatched. The germline V gene has CDR1 SGHTA and CDR2 FQGNSA. The CDR3, as DNA: TGTGCCAGCAGCCCAGACAGGGGGCGGTACAATGAGCAGTTCTTC. It specifies CASSPDRGRYNEQFF.

J is TRBJ1-5 and V is TRBV11-2, with no clear D. CDR1 and CDR2 from the germline V gene are SGHAT and FQNNGV. This CDR3 has 14 residues. The V end was cut by 1 base, the J end by 4 bases, with 8 bases between. CDR3 DNA: TGTGCCAGCAGCTTAGGAGTAAATAATCAGCCCCAGCATTTT. Protein product: CASSLGVNNQPQHF.

The rearrangement uses TRBV7-2 and TRBJ1-2, with D unresolved. Germline CDR1 SGHTA, CDR2 FQGNSA. Trimming cost V 5 bases and J 8 bases, with 15 bases left between them. The CDR3 consists of 13 residues. CDR3 protein: CASSTPREAGYTF. The CDR3 nucleotides read TGTGCCAGCAGCACACCGAGGGAGGCGGGCTACACCTTC.

J is TRBJ2-1 and V is TRBV5-4; TRBD2 is a possible D gene (5 bases). The CDR3 runs 17 residues. Per the germline V gene, CDR1 is SGHNT and CDR2 is YYREEE (reference sequence). The ends were cut back, 2 bases at V and 2 bases at J, with 17 bases in the middle. DNA for the CDR3: TGTGCCAGCAGCTTTAACGGGGTGCTCATAACCTACAATGAGCAGTTCTTC. The encoded protein is CASSFNGVLITYNEQFF. Complete variable domain (other parts from reference TRBV5-4 and TRBJ2-1): ETGVTQSPTHLIKTRGQQVTLRCSSQSGHNTVSWYQQALGQGPQFIFQYYREEENGRGNFPPRFSGLQFPNYSSELNVNALELDDSALYLCASSFNGVLITYNEQFFGPGTRLTVL.

V and J are TRBV2 and TRBJ1-2; 7 nucleotides align to TRBD1. The ends lost 7 bases at V and 8 bases at J; junction bases unmatched: 10. CDR3 size: 13 residues. Germline V lookup: CDR1 SNHLY, CDR2 FYNNEI. The DNA for the CDR3 is TGTGCCAGCACCCTGGACAGGACCGCGGGCTACACCTTC. Translated: CASTLDRTAGYTF.

The chain has TRBV5-5 and TRBJ1-2; D is unresolved. The CDR3 is made up of 13 amino acids. Trimming shortened V by 4 bases and J by 5 bases, and 12 bases separated the two germline ends. Germline V gene lookup returns CDR1 SGHKS and CDR2 YYEKEE (reference sequence). The DNA of the CDR3 is TGTGCCAGCAGCGTTGGGGAGGGTTATGGCTACACCTTC. Translation gives CASSVGEGYGYTF.

The J gene is TRBJ1-5, the V gene TRBV6-5; D possibly corresponds to TRBD1 (5 bases). With 5 bases removed from V and 1 base from J, the gap between germline ends came to 9 bases. The length of the CDR3 is 14 residues. Germline V lookup: CDR1 MNHEY, CDR2 SVGAGI. CDR3 DNA sequence: TGTGCCAGCAGTCCAGGGCCCAGCAATCAGCCCCAGCATTTT. It yields the protein CASSPGPSNQPQHF.

This chain joins TRBV7-9 and TRBJ2-1; 9 nucleotides align to TRBD2. This CDR3 spans 15 amino acids. CDR1 SEHNR and CDR2 FQNEAQ come from the germline V gene (reference sequence). V dropped 1 base and J dropped 10; count of bases not matched to a gene: 8. The CDR3 loop is CASSLVASGEGEQFF. CDR3 coding DNA: TGTGCCAGCAGCTTAGTGGCTAGCGGGGAGGGGGAGCAGTTCTTC.

This clone showed up just once. The chain carries TRBV18 and TRBJ2-1; D is ambiguous. The CDR3 covers 16 residues. Trimming cost V 3 bases and J 6 bases, with 18 bases left between them. Germline assignment: CDR1 KGHSH and CDR2 LQKENI. The DNA of the CDR3 is TGTGCCAGCTCACCCTTCTTAGGAGACGTCGGCAATGAGCAGTTCTTC. Translation: CASSPFLGDVGNEQFF.

V gene TRBV7-3 combines with J gene TRBJ2-3, with 8 nucleotides matching TRBD2. Trimming at V came to 2 bases and at J to 10 bases, leaving 8 bases not matched to a gene. The CDR3 sequence is 14 residues long. CDR1 is SGHTA, CDR2 FQGTGA, per germline. CDR3 sequence reads: CASSLGLSGSSQYF. The CDR3 DNA follows: TGTGCCAGCAGCTTAGGGCTCAGCGGGAGTTCGCAGTATTTT.

The chain has TRBV5-1 and TRBJ2-7; TRBD1 agrees at 7 bases. Germline V gene lookup returns CDR1 SGHRS and CDR2 YFSETQ. V lost 7 bases and J lost 5; bases outside the gene matches: 12. The CDR3 extends over 14 amino acids. CDR3 DNA: TGCGCCAGCGGAGCCGGGACAGAGGGCAACGAGCAGTACTTC. It is translated as CASGAGTEGNEQYF.

The rearrangement links TRBV25-1 to TRBJ2-5; TRBD2 matches 12 bases. Gene TRBJ2-7 matches the end of the DNA better, so the J call may be wrong. The germline gives CDR1 MGHDK, CDR2 SYGVNS. The CDR3 covers 14 residues. CDR3 sequence: CASSELTSGSEQYF. CDR3 bases: TGTGCCAGCAGTGAATTGACTAGCGGGAGCGAGCAGTACTTC.

The chain carries TRBV28 and TRBJ2-4; 12 nucleotides line up with TRBD2. The germline gives CDR1 MDHEN, CDR2 SYDVKM. V shed 2 bases, J shed 7 bases, and the junction held 0 bases outside the gene matches. This CDR3 region has 14 residues. The CDR3 DNA reads TGTGCCAGCAGTTTAACTAGCGGGAGGAACATTCAGTACTTC. The encoded protein is CASSLTSGRNIQYF.

This chain connects TRBV28 to TRBJ2-7, with 10 bases aligning to TRBD2. CDR1 is MDHEN and CDR2 is SYDVKM in the germline V gene. The CDR3 covers 15 residues. Germline trimming cut 6 bases from V and 1 base from J; bases unmatched to any gene: 6. The CDR3 here is CASRIRTSGSYEQYF. The CDR3 nucleotides are TGTGCCAGCAGAATAAGGACTAGCGGATCCTACGAGCAGTACTTC. Variable domain in full (rest from reference TRBV28 and TRBJ2-7): DVKVTQSSRYLVKRTGEKVFLECVQDMDHENMFWYRQDPGLGLRLIYFSYDVKMKEKGDIPEGYSVSREKKERFSLILESASTNQTSMYLCASRIRTSGSYEQYFGPGTRLTVT.

Written as DNA, the CDR3 is TGTGCCAGCAGCGTACGGGGGGGAGACGAGCAGTACTTC. It is translated as CASSVRGGDEQYF. The V and J genes are TRBV9 and TRBJ2-7; 8 positions match TRBD2. CDR1 is SGDLS and CDR2 is YYNGEE in the germline V gene. The CDR3 is made up of 13 amino acids. Trimming took 1 base from V and 5 from J; bases not matched to a gene: 2.

This chain joins TRBV28 and TRBJ2-7, with no clear D. The CDR3 contains 13 residues. CDR1 is MDHEN, CDR2 SYDVKM, per germline. V lost 6 bases and J lost 4, with 13 bases in between. This chain's CDR3 is CASSSSSAYEQYF. DNA for the CDR3: TGTGCCAGCAGCTCCTCGTCGGCTTACGAGCAGTACTTC.

This clone was counted once. The chain links TRBV7-9 to TRBJ2-3, with 9 bases fitting TRBD2. J gave up 6 bases and V 2 bases, and 6 bases lay outside the gene matches. This CDR3 comprises 15 residues. Germline CDR1 reads SEHNR; CDR2 reads FQNEAQ (reference sequence). CDR3 DNA: TGTGCCAGCAGCTTACGCGGGAGGGCTTTGGATACGCAGTATTTT. Protein sequence: CASSLRGRALDTQYF.

V usage is TRBV6-6 and J usage is TRBJ1-5, with TRBD1 as a possible D gene (5 bases). CDR1 MNHNY and CDR2 SVGAGI come from the germline V gene (reference sequence). This CDR3 contains 16 residues. V lost 5 bases and J lost 1, with 15 bases in between. CDR3 in DNA: TGTGCCAGCAGTATCTCAGTCGGGGGGAGCAATCAGCCCCAGCATTTT. Translation gives CASSISVGGSNQPQHF.

The CDR3 nucleotides are TGTGCCAGCAGCCGCAGACTTGCGGAGGCAGATACGCAGTATTTT. Protein product: CASSRRLAEADTQYF. The chain combines TRBV14 with TRBJ2-3; D may be TRBD2 (5 bases). The ends were cut back, 4 bases at V and 4 bases at J, with 15 bases in the middle. CDR3 length equals 15 residues. CDR1 and CDR2 (germline): SGHDN, FVKESK.

The chain combines TRBV4-1 with TRBJ1-1; D might be TRBD1 (5 bases). From germline, CDR1 is MGHRA and CDR2 YSYEKL. V shed 0 bases and J shed 0 bases, with 8 bases lying between them. The CDR3 extends over 15 amino acids. As DNA, the CDR3 is TGCGCCAGCAGCCAAGAGACAGCCATGAACACTGAAGCTTTCTTT. Amino acid sequence: CASSQETAMNTEAFF.

V usage is TRBV18 and J usage is TRBJ2-1; TRBD2 aligns across 7 bases. V shed 1 base and J 12 bases; nucleotides not matched to a gene: 9. This CDR3 comprises 14 residues. CDR1 and CDR2 from the germline V gene are KGHSH and LQKENI. The CDR3 spells CASSPQPSGGRQFF. Written as DNA, the CDR3 is TGTGCCAGCTCACCACAACCCTCCGGGGGGAGGCAGTTCTTC.